The 23 T cell receptor beta chains listed next were all sequenced from one sample in a study of human T cells and chemical hapten exposure. TCRdb reprocessed the RACE reads via MiXCR and lists one record per CDR3 protein. The data show around 99,000 distinct CDR3 sequences, with around 11% seen just once and 2.1% held by the top ten. Noted time point: patch test 1, 2 weeks after DPC sensitization. Treatment indicated: therapeutic diphenylcyclopropenone sensitization with weekly scalp DPC. Sequenced material: whole blood, taken in connection with sensitization to the hapten diphenylcyclopropenone (DPC). Receptors were obtained from a woman aged 40 to 50 with alopecia areata. Some clones in this sample may be carry-over from other donors' samples.

The chain couples TRBV11-2 to TRBJ2-1; D assignment may be TRBD1 or TRBD2 (6 bases each). The CDR3 length is 15 residues. Per the germline V gene, CDR1 is SGHAT and CDR2 is FQNNGV. V lost 1 base and J 8 bases, leaving 15 bases between the germline ends. The CDR3 coding sequence is TGTGCCAGCAGCTTAGGGGGGGCCAGGGACCATGAGCAGTTCTTC. This sequence encodes CASSLGGARDHEQFF.

This clonotype was seen many times. The V call is TRBV6-6, the J call TRBJ1-6; D is possibly TRBD1 (5 bases). Per the germline V gene, CDR1 is MNHNY and CDR2 is SVGAGI (reference sequence). The CDR3 has 12 amino acids. Trimming took off 8 bases at V and 14 bases at J, with 16 bases between the two ends. CDR3 sequence reads: CASGGAGVSLHF. CDR3 DNA sequence: TGTGCCAGCGGTGGGGCCGGAGTGTCCCTCCACTTT.

The rearrangement uses TRBV4-3 and TRBJ2-3, with D perhaps matching TRBD1 or TRBD2 (5 bases each). Germline V gene sequence: CDR1 LGHNA, CDR2 YSLEER. V was shortened by 0 bases and J by 4 bases, with 17 bases between the two germline ends. This CDR3 contains 17 residues. CDR3: CASSQDLGTSAPDTQYF. CDR3 nucleotide sequence: TGCGCCAGCAGCCAAGACCTAGGGACGTCCGCTCCAGATACGCAGTATTTT.

This clonotype has a handful of counts. The chain employs TRBV28 and TRBJ2-3; 7 bases map to TRBD2. With 6 bases clipped from V and 7 bases from J, the junction kept 13 bases outside the gene matches. Germline CDR1 is MDHEN and CDR2 is SYDVKM. There are 15 residues in the CDR3. This CDR3 reads CASSLSGASGYTQYF. The CDR3 DNA sequence: TGTGCCAGCAGCCTTTCTGGGGCTAGCGGATATACGCAGTATTTT.

This clonotype was counted ten times or more. The CDR3 spells CASSSIRELNEQFF. For the CDR3, the DNA is TGTGCCAGCAGTTCAATCCGGGAGCTCAATGAGCAGTTCTTC. V gene TRBV6-2 or TRBV6-3 combines with J gene TRBJ2-1, with D maybe TRBD2 (6 bases). CDR1 is MNHEY, CDR2 SVGEGT, per germline. Deletions cut 4 bases from V and 6 bases from J, with 13 bases between. This CDR3 comprises 14 residues.

The rearrangement links TRBV20-1 to TRBJ2-2, with 11 bases lining up with TRBD1. V trimming: 5 bases; J trimming: 7 bases; junction bases outside the gene matches: 9. Germline V gene lookup returns CDR1 DFQATT and CDR2 SNEGSKA (reference sequence). The CDR3 is made up of 15 amino acids. The CDR3 DNA reads TGCAGTGCTTTATCCGGACAGGGGGCAAACGGGGAGCTGTTTTTT. This encodes CSALSGQGANGELFF.

The table lists this clonotype with a few counts. The CDR3 sequence is CSARRGHTYEQYF. DNA for the CDR3: TGCAGTGCTAGAAGGGGACACACCTACGAGCAGTACTTC. The chain employs TRBV20-1 and TRBJ2-7, with a possible D match to TRBD1 (6 bases). The V end lost 2 bases, the J end lost 2 bases, and 10 bases lay between the germline ends. The germline CDR1 and CDR2 sequences are DFQATT and SNEGSKA (reference sequence). The CDR3 spans 13 residues.

This clonotype was picked up many times. The chain has TRBV28 and TRBJ1-1, with D unresolved. Trimming stripped 2 bases from V and 4 bases from J, with 5 bases between. The CDR3 is made up of 12 amino acids. Germline values: CDR1 MDHEN, CDR2 SYDVKM. The CDR3 nucleotides read TGTGCCAGCAGTTTAGTGAGCACTGAAGCTTTCTTT. Translation gives CASSLVSTEAFF. Complete variable domain (other parts from reference TRBV28 and TRBJ1-1): DVKVTQSSRYLVKRTGEKVFLECVQDMDHENMFWYRQDPGLGLRLIYFSYDVKMKEKGDIPEGYSVSREKKERFSLILESASTNQTSMYLCASSLVSTEAFFGQGTRLTVV.

This clonotype came up many times. This chain joins TRBV4-3 and TRBJ2-1; D not certain. V gave up 0 bases and J gave up 0 bases, with 6 bases separating them. Per germline, CDR1 LGHNA and CDR2 YSLEER. CDR3 length equals 15 residues. For the CDR3, the DNA is TGCGCCAGCAGCCAAGAGTGGAGCTCCTACAATGAGCAGTTCTTC. Translated: CASSQEWSSYNEQFF.

This clonotype was counted many times. The V gene is TRBV28, the J gene TRBJ2-1, with 7 bases identical to TRBD2. V dropped 6 bases and J dropped 5; count of bases not matched to a gene: 13. The CDR3 is 16 residues long. From germline, CDR1 is MDHEN and CDR2 SYDVKM. The CDR3 DNA reads TGTGCCAGCAGCCAACCGCCGGGACTATCCAACAATGAGCAGTTCTTC. Residues: CASSQPPGLSNNEQFF.

This clonotype was found many times. The rearrangement uses TRBV19 and TRBJ2-2; D uncertain. CDR3 length equals 12 residues. Germline lookup yields CDR1 LNHDA and CDR2 SQIVND (reference sequence). V was clipped by 5 bases and J by 5 bases, with 6 bases between them. Here the CDR3 reads CASSSRTGELFF. The CDR3 nucleotides are TGTGCCAGTAGTTCCCGAACCGGGGAGCTGTTTTTT.

The J gene is TRBJ1-1, the V gene TRBV29-1; weak D call: TRBD1 (5 bases). Deletions cut 3 bases from V and 5 bases from J, with 13 bases between. CDR3 length equals 13 residues. Germline CDR1 is SQVTM and CDR2 is ANQGSEA. In nucleotides, the CDR3 is TGCAGCGTTGAGGGGCAGATGAGAACTGAAGCTTTCTTT. Its translation is CSVEGQMRTEAFF.

The chain couples TRBV5-1 to TRBJ2-5; weak D call: TRBD2 (7 bases). Germline V gene data show CDR1 as SGHRS and CDR2 as YFSETQ. V lost 4 bases to trimming and J lost 5 bases, with 12 bases between them. CDR3 size: 13 residues. CDR3 nucleotides: TGCGCCAGCAGCCCCGAGGGGGGGGAGACCCAGTACTTC. Its translation is CASSPEGGETQYF.

This clonotype has a handful of counts. This chain uses TRBV20-1 with TRBJ2-1; 13 bases match TRBD2. V lost 5 bases, J lost 5 bases, and 6 bases stayed unmatched. In germline, CDR1 is DFQATT, CDR2 SNEGSKA (reference sequence). The CDR3 has 15 residues. CDR3 sequence reads: CSAGAGTSGNNEQFF. In DNA, the CDR3 is TGCAGTGCTGGCGCCGGGACTAGCGGGAACAATGAGCAGTTCTTC.

The table lists this clonotype with many counts. The V call is TRBV11-2, the J call TRBJ2-7; perhaps TRBD2 as D (5 bases). This CDR3 has 15 residues. The V gene lost 2 bases and the J gene lost 4 bases, with 15 bases spanning the gap. Germline V gene data show CDR1 as SGHAT and CDR2 as FQNNGV. CDR3 nucleotide sequence: TGTGCCAGCAGCTTAAGGGCGGGCGGCCCTTACGAGCAGTACTTC. The encoded protein is CASSLRAGGPYEQYF.

The chain combines TRBV7-2 with TRBJ2-1; D call uncertain. Germline assignment: CDR1 SGHTA and CDR2 FQGNSA. V gave up 3 bases and J gave up 5 bases, with 5 bases separating them. The CDR3 sequence is 12 residues long. The CDR3 spells CASSFSNNEQFF. The CDR3 coding sequence is TGTGCCAGCAGCTTTAGCAACAATGAGCAGTTCTTC. Filled out from reference TRBV7-2 and TRBJ2-1, the complete variable domain reads GAGVSQSPSNKVTEKGKDVELRCDPISGHTALYWYRQSLGQGLEFLIYFQGNSAPDKSGLPSDRFSAERTGGSVSTLTIQRTQQEDSAVYLCASSFSNNEQFFGPGTRLTVL.

This chain joins TRBV2 and TRBJ2-2; 8 bases are a match to TRBD2. The CDR3 is made up of 14 amino acids. With V trimmed by 5 bases and J by 7 bases, 6 bases remained unmatched. Per germline, CDR1 SNHLY and CDR2 FYNNEI. The CDR3: CASSSAGVGGELFF. Here the CDR3 DNA reads TGTGCCAGCAGTTCAGCGGGAGTGGGCGGGGAGCTGTTTTTT. The entire variable domain, with the rest obtained from reference TRBV2 and TRBJ2-2, is as follows: EPEVTQTPSHQVTQMGQEVILRCVPISNHLYFYWYRQILGQKVEFLVSFYNNEISEKSEIFDDQFSVERPDGSNFTLKIRSTKLEDSAMYFCASSSAGVGGELFFGEGSRLTVL.

This clonotype was seen more than once but under ten times. The genes are TRBV29-1 and TRBJ1-1, with unresolved D. Germline loops: CDR1 SQVTM, CDR2 ANQGSEA. This CDR3 region has 11 residues. Trimming cost V 6 bases and J 1 base, with 6 bases left between them. CDR3 sequence: CSVDGNTEAFF. The CDR3 coding sequence is TGCAGCGTGGATGGGAACACTGAAGCTTTCTTT.

This clonotype was recorded a few times. The V call is TRBV6-1, the J call TRBJ2-2; tentatively, D is TRBD1 or TRBD2 (5 bases each). The germline V and J ends were trimmed by 6 bases and 6 bases, with 17 bases remaining between them. Germline assignment: CDR1 MNHNS and CDR2 SASEGT. The CDR3 has 15 residues. The CDR3 is CASRPWDGQAGELFF. For the CDR3, the DNA is TGTGCCAGCAGGCCGTGGGACGGACAAGCCGGGGAGCTGTTTTTT.

This clonotype has more than one count but fewer than ten. The chain uses TRBV12-3 or TRBV12-4 and TRBJ2-2, with a possible D match to TRBD1 (6 bases). This CDR3 comprises 14 residues. Trimming left V 7 bases short and J 4 bases short, with 13 bases between. DNA of the CDR3: TGTGCCAGCAATACCGGGACAAGCACCGGGGAGCTGTTTTTT. This gives the protein CASNTGTSTGELFF.

This clonotype has more than one count but fewer than ten. This rearrangement joins TRBV6-2 or TRBV6-3 to TRBJ2-2; D is unclear. This CDR3 is 15 amino acids long. V lost 6 bases and J lost 6, with 17 bases in between. Germline CDR1 and CDR2: MNHEY and SVGEGT. The DNA for the CDR3 is TGTGCCAGCAGAACAAGTGGGCTCAGCGCCGGGGAGCTGTTTTTT. The encoded protein is CASRTSGLSAGELFF.

The chain combines TRBV12-3 or TRBV12-4 with TRBJ1-4; 8 nucleotides match TRBD1. J was trimmed by 8 bases and V by 6 bases; bases with no gene match: 8. This CDR3 has 14 amino acids. DNA of the CDR3: TGTGCCAGCAGCTTGACAGGGGTAGAAGAAAAACTGTTTTTT. Translating gives CASSLTGVEEKLFF.

CDR3: CSVQGQVNTEAFF. CDR3 DNA: TGCAGCGTTCAGGGACAGGTGAACACTGAAGCTTTCTTT. This chain joins TRBV29-1 and TRBJ1-1, with 8 bases fitting TRBD1. The trim removed 5 bases at V and 0 bases at J, leaving 2 bases unmatched. Germline lookup yields CDR1 SQVTM and CDR2 ANQGSEA. The CDR3 consists of 13 residues.